The T cell receptor (beta chain) described here comes from a study of blood T cell repertoires in COVID-19. About the research overall: Samples came from the United States, Italy and Spain, spanning acute and convalescent COVID-19. The analysed material was cDNA or gDNA that came from T cells, B-cell-depleted T cells, or PBMCs.

CDR1 is WSHSY and CDR2 is SAAADI in the germline V gene. This CDR3 comprises 16 residues. J gave up 6 bases and V 2 bases, and 7 bases lay outside the gene matches. Using immunoSEQ multiplex PCR, the repertoire was profiled, and TCRdb retains in-frame clones only, with some absent. The sample records 150,000 to 200,000 clones, around nine tenths being singletons. V is TRBV10-2 and J is TRBJ2-1, with 10 bases that match TRBD2. The sequence was collected from a human donor in a cohort sampled during active COVID-19. The sample was peripheral blood. The CDR3 sequence is CASSEMASGRGNEQFF. In DNA, the CDR3 is TGCGCCAGCAGTGAGATGGCTAGCGGGAGAGGCAATGAGCAGTTCTTC.